The clone carrying this T cell receptor beta chain was recorded many times. No antigen is known for it. TCRdb re-analysed the reads in MiXCR, keeping a single row per CDR3 protein. The sample comprises about 740,000 distinct CDR3 sequences, under 40% of which are singletons, and about 2.8% rests with the top ten. This specimen comes from a study of T cell repertoires in cytomegalovirus infection. Study-wide context: Based on public TCR beta signatures, there were indications of CMV infection and of a matching HLA type. Whole-study results and caveats: Carriage of CMV together with the relevant HLA was identifiable through cumulative public TCR beta family frequency. CMV-specific TCR beta clonotypes restricted by HLA-C dominated the ex vivo response.

This clonotype was obtained from a human donor in good health (CMV status not recorded). Some clones in this sample may be carry-over from other donors' samples. The material sequenced was PBMCs.

The CDR3 region has the DNA TGTGCCAGCAGCTTAACGCAGGGGGCGGCAGATACGCAGTATTTT. It specifies CASSLTQGAADTQYF. The chain links TRBV7-3 to TRBJ2-3, with TRBD1 identical over 8 bases. The CDR3 is made up of 15 amino acids. The trim removed 0 bases at V and 4 bases at J, leaving 3 bases unmatched. Germline V gene lookup returns CDR1 SGHTA and CDR2 FQGTGA.